These 25 T cell receptor beta chains were sequenced from one sample in a study of blood T cells in healthy people across ages. Combining a sample-barcoded 5' primer with a J-beta primer mix, a second PCR ran for roughly 7 to 11 cycles. MiXCR was run by TCRdb on the 5' RACE reads, yielding one entry per CDR3 protein. Counted here are 1.5 million to 2 million distinct CDR3 sequences, around 48% occurring once; the ten biggest clones make up 2.1%. The material sequenced was blood. The receptors were sampled from a woman aged 40 to 50 in good health.

This chain links TRBV28 with TRBJ2-5; 7 positions match TRBD2. The CDR3 covers 13 residues. The V gene end was trimmed by 8 bases and the J gene end by 3 bases; junction bases not matched to a gene: 6. CDR1 and CDR2 from the germline V gene are MDHEN and SYDVKM. CDR3 sequence (DNA): TGTGCCAGCCATTTGGGGGGGGAAGAGACCCAGTACTTC. Translating gives CASHLGGEETQYF.

With respect to this clonotype: Germline and junction disagree at one end, which may indicate a read error. J is TRBJ2-3 and V is TRBV7-2, with D possibly TRBD1 on 5 matching bases. The CDR3 is made up of 15 amino acids. Germline CDR1 is SGHTA and CDR2 is FQGNSA. The CDR3 coding sequence is TGTGCCAGCAGCTTAAAGGCAGGGATAACAGATACGCACTATTTT. Its protein product is CASSLKAGITDTHYF. The variable domain in full, with the rest retrieved from reference TRBV7-2 and TRBJ2-3, is GAGVSQSPSNKVTEKGKDVELRCDPISGHTALYWYRQSLGQGLEFLIYFQGNSAPDKSGLPSDRFSAERTGGSVSTLTIQRTQQEDSAVYLCASSLKAGITDTHYFGPGTRLTVL.

This clonotype was observed a few times. The chain joins TRBV7-8 to TRBJ2-7; weak D call: TRBD1 (6 bases). From germline, CDR1 is SGHVS and CDR2 FQNEAQ. The CDR3 is 12 residues long. Trimming left V 1 base short and J 10 bases short, with 11 bases between. The CDR3 DNA sequence: TGTGCCAGCAGCTTAGGACAGGAGCAACAGTACTTC. Protein sequence: CASSLGQEQQYF.

This chain joins TRBV12-3 or TRBV12-4 and TRBJ2-3, with a tentative D call TRBD2 (7 bases). Trimming stripped 5 bases from V and 2 bases from J, with 17 bases between. This CDR3 has 16 residues. CDR3 loop: CASSPPAGAFTDTQYF. CDR3 coding DNA: TGTGCCAGCAGTCCCCCGGCGGGGGCGTTCACAGATACGCAGTATTTT.

This clonotype has a handful of counts. V gene TRBV7-9 combines with J gene TRBJ2-3; D call uncertain. This CDR3 spans 13 amino acids. Germline V gene lookup returns CDR1 SEHNR and CDR2 FQNEAQ (reference sequence). V was trimmed by 7 bases and J by 0 bases, leaving 8 bases between them. The CDR3 reads CASTFDSTDTQYF. The CDR3 nucleotides read TGTGCCAGCACGTTCGACAGCACAGATACGCAGTATTTT.

The V call is TRBV3-1, the J call TRBJ2-5, with D possibly TRBD2 on 5 matching bases. The germline V gene encodes CDR1 LGHDT and CDR2 YNNKEL (reference sequence). The V and J ends lost 1 base and 5 bases respectively, with 11 bases between them. This CDR3 contains 14 residues. This chain's CDR3 is CASSQGRRRETQYF. The CDR3 DNA reads TGTGCCAGCAGCCAAGGGAGGCGAAGGGAGACCCAGTACTTC.

The chain uses TRBV20-1 and TRBJ2-1; 13 bases map to TRBD2. The trim removed 5 bases at V and 1 base at J, leaving 8 bases unmatched. Germline values: CDR1 DFQATT, CDR2 SNEGSKA (reference sequence). The CDR3 consists of 17 residues. CDR3 loop: CSADRRLAGGSYNEQFF. CDR3 coding DNA: TGCAGTGCTGATCGTAGACTAGCGGGGGGTTCCTACAATGAGCAGTTCTTC.

This clonotype occurred a few times. This chain links TRBV28 with TRBJ2-5, with TRBD2 identical over 11 bases. V was clipped by 6 bases and J by 3 bases; unmatched bases: 6. The germline V gene encodes CDR1 MDHEN and CDR2 SYDVKM. The CDR3 runs to 15 residues. The CDR3 sequence is CASSRLLAGEETQYF. The CDR3 DNA reads TGTGCCAGCAGCAGATTACTAGCGGGGGAAGAGACCCAGTACTTC.

This clonotype turned up a few times. The genes are TRBV27 and TRBJ2-1; 7 bases are shared with TRBD2. The trim removed 3 bases at V and 5 bases at J, leaving 7 bases unmatched. This CDR3 has 15 residues. Germline CDR1 MNHEY, CDR2 SMNVEV (reference sequence). Here the CDR3 DNA reads TGTGCCAGCAGTTTTGAGGCGGGAGTGAACAATGAGCAGTTCTTC. Translation gives CASSFEAGVNNEQFF.

The V gene is TRBV6-5, the J gene TRBJ2-6, with D perhaps matching TRBD1 (5 bases). V gave up 0 bases and J gave up 1 base, with 7 bases separating them. There are 16 residues in the CDR3. Germline V gives CDR1 MNHEY, CDR2 SVGAGI. CDR3 in amino acids: CASSYSGASGANVLTF. CDR3 nucleotides: TGTGCCAGCAGTTACTCTGGGGCATCTGGGGCCAACGTCCTGACTTTC.

The sample holds a few counts of this clonotype. The gene calls are TRBV18 and TRBJ2-5, with 10 bases fitting TRBD2. There are 15 residues in the CDR3. Trimming took 3 bases from V and 2 from J; bases not matched to a gene: 3. CDR1 and CDR2 (germline): KGHSH, LQKENI. This chain's CDR3 is CASSPLAGDQETQYF. In DNA, the CDR3 is TGTGCCAGCTCACCCCTAGCGGGGGATCAAGAGACCCAGTACTTC.

V gene TRBV4-1 combines with J gene TRBJ1-6; D remains unclear. This CDR3 region has 16 residues. V was clipped by 3 bases and J by 8 bases, with 17 bases between them. The germline V gene encodes CDR1 MGHRA and CDR2 YSYEKL. The CDR3 protein is CASSQAPGRRDSPLHF. CDR3 nucleotides: TGCGCCAGCAGCCAGGCACCGGGCCGAAGGGATTCACCCCTCCACTTT.

This clonotype turned up a few times. The J gene is TRBJ1-5, the V gene TRBV4-1; 10 nucleotides align to TRBD1. V gave up 0 bases and J gave up 7 bases; unmatched junction bases: 9. Germline CDR1 is MGHRA and CDR2 is YSYEKL. The CDR3 has 17 residues. The CDR3 DNA sequence: TGCGCCAGCAGCCAAGATGGTGTGCCGACAGGGGGCCAGCCCCAGCATTTT. This codes for CASSQDGVPTGGQPQHF.

This chain joins TRBV19 and TRBJ2-1, with TRBD2 matching over 8 bases. The CDR3 contains 15 residues. The trim removed 7 bases at V and 4 bases at J, leaving 9 bases unmatched. Germline assignment: CDR1 LNHDA and CDR2 SQIVND (reference sequence). Written as DNA, the CDR3 is TGTGCCAGTACTAAGGCGGGGGGAGGTTACAATGAGCAGTTCTTC. This sequence encodes CASTKAGGGYNEQFF. Based on the CDR3 plus reference TRBV19 and TRBJ2-1, the full variable domain is DGGITQSPKYLFRKEGQNVTLSCEQNLNHDAMYWYRQDPGQGLRLIYYSQIVNDFQKGDIAEGYSVSREKKESFPLTVTSAQKNPTAFYLCASTKAGGGYNEQFFGPGTRLTVL.

V gene TRBV18 combines with J gene TRBJ1-6; D possibly corresponds to TRBD1 (6 bases). V was pared by 8 bases and J by 11 bases, with 16 bases between. Per germline, CDR1 KGHSH and CDR2 LQKENI. This CDR3 contains 13 residues. CDR3: CASAYGTPPPLHF. In nucleotides, the CDR3 is TGTGCCAGCGCGTACGGGACACCTCCACCCCTCCACTTT.

The CDR3 here is CASSLLSGTRSPAQYF. In DNA, the CDR3 is TGCGCCAGCAGCTTGCTTTCCGGGACTAGATCCCCTGCGCAGTATTTT. This chain uses TRBV5-1 with TRBJ2-3; 8 positions match TRBD2. The junction had 14 bases not matched to a gene; V was cut back by 1 base and J by 10 bases. The CDR3 consists of 16 residues. Germline lookup yields CDR1 SGHRS and CDR2 YFSETQ.

This clonotype was detected a few times. This sequence joins TRBV5-5 and TRBJ2-5; unclear D gene. The J call may be faulty, since TRBJ2-7 better matches the DNA end. The CDR3 has 12 amino acids. The germline CDR1 and CDR2 sequences are SGHKS and YYEKEE (reference sequence). The CDR3 nucleotides are TGTGCCAGCAGCACGATTGGTGTCGAGCAGTACTTC. Translating gives CASSTIGVEQYF.

Note on this clonotype: Relative to the germline gene, one junction end is altered; a read error may explain this. The V call is TRBV20-1, the J call TRBJ2-1, with D perhaps given as TRBD1 or TRBD2 (6 bases each). The CDR3 loop spans 14 amino acids. Germline V gene lookup returns CDR1 DFQATT and CDR2 SNEGSKA (reference sequence). The CDR3 nucleotides are TGCAGTGCTAGAACCGGGGGCCCCTACAATGAGCGGTTCTTC. Translation gives CSARTGGPYNERFF.

The chain is built from TRBV27 and TRBJ2-5, with TRBD2 matching over 8 bases. Germline CDR1 is MNHEY and CDR2 is SMNVEV (reference sequence). There are 18 residues in the CDR3. V was pared by 4 bases and J by 1 base, with 14 bases of the junction left unmatched. The chain's CDR3 is CASSSKAGAGDTQETQYF. The CDR3 DNA follows: TGTGCCAGCAGTTCTAAGGCTGGAGCGGGGGACACCCAAGAGACCCAGTACTTC.

This clonotype has just a few counts. The genes are TRBV7-2 and TRBJ2-3, with D maybe TRBD1 (6 bases). Deletions cut 3 bases from V and 0 bases from J, with 10 bases between. The germline gives CDR1 SGHTA, CDR2 FQGNSA. The CDR3 consists of 15 residues. The DNA for the CDR3 is TGTGCCAGCAGCTTTGAGGGGGTGAGCACAGATACGCAGTATTTT. Its translation: CASSFEGVSTDTQYF.

The sample holds a few counts of this clonotype. The J gene is TRBJ1-5, the V gene TRBV3-1, with D maybe TRBD1 (6 bases). Germline V gives CDR1 LGHDT, CDR2 YNNKEL (reference sequence). V gave up 4 bases and J gave up 0 bases, with 10 bases separating them. The CDR3 extends over 15 amino acids. CDR3 sequence reads: CASSPGQLSNQPQHF. In DNA, the CDR3 is TGTGCCAGCAGCCCGGGACAACTTAGCAATCAGCCCCAGCATTTT.

The rearrangement uses TRBV7-2 and TRBJ2-5; 8 nucleotides agree with TRBD1. V was clipped by 5 bases and J by 5 bases; unmatched bases: 13. Germline lookup yields CDR1 SGHTA and CDR2 FQGNSA. The CDR3 length is 16 residues. The CDR3 coding sequence is TGTGCCAGCAGCCCCCGCTACAGGGGGGCTCAGGAGACCCAGTACTTC. Residues: CASSPRYRGAQETQYF.

This clonotype turned up a few times. J is TRBJ2-1 and V is TRBV20-1; 14 bases agree with TRBD2. J gave up 4 bases and V 0 bases, and 5 bases lay outside the gene matches. CDR3 length equals 17 residues. Germline values: CDR1 DFQATT, CDR2 SNEGSKA (reference sequence). The CDR3 loop is CSARDRRLAGGYNEQFF. Written as DNA, the CDR3 is TGCAGTGCTAGAGATCGGCGACTAGCGGGGGGGTACAATGAGCAGTTCTTC.

Of note for this clonotype: Possible read error: a much larger clone is one base away. The V gene is TRBV10-2, the J gene TRBJ2-1; 12 positions match TRBD2. Germline-derived CDR1 and CDR2 are WSHSY and SAAADI. The CDR3 has 15 residues. The CDR3 DNA is TGCGCCGGCAGACAACTAGCGGGGGGCTATAATGAGCAGTTCTTC. Amino acid sequence: CAGRQLAGGYNEQFF.

The V call is TRBV7-2, the J call TRBJ2-1, with TRBD2 matching over 7 bases. J gave up 5 bases and V 0 bases, and 4 bases lay outside the gene matches. There are 15 residues in the CDR3. The V gene's germline CDR1 is SGHTA and CDR2 FQGNSA. This CDR3 reads CASSLAPGLNNEQFF. Written as DNA, the CDR3 is TGTGCCAGCAGCTTAGCGCCGGGACTAAACAATGAGCAGTTCTTC.